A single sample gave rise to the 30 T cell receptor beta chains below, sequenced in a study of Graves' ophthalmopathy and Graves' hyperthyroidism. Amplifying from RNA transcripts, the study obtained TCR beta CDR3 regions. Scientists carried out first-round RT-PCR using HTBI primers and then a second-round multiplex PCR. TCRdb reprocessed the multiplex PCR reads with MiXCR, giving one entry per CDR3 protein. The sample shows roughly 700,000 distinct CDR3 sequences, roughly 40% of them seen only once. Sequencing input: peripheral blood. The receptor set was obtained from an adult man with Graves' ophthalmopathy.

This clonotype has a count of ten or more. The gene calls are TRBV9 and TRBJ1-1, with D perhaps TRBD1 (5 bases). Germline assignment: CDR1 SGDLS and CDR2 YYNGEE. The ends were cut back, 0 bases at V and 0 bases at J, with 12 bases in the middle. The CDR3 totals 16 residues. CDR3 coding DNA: TGTGCCAGCAGCGTAGGCCCGGGACCAATGAACACTGAAGCTTTCTTT. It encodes CASSVGPGPMNTEAFF.

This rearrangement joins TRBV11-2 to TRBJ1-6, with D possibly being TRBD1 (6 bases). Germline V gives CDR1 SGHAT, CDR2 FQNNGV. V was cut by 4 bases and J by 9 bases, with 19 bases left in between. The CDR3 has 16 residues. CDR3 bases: TGTGCCAGCAGCTATTGGGGGGCGCGGTTTGGTTCACCCCTCCACTTT. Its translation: CASSYWGARFGSPLHF.

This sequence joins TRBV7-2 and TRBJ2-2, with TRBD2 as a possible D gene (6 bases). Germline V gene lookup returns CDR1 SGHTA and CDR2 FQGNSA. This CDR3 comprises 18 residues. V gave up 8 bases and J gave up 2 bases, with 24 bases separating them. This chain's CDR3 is CASVEAYGRGTNTGELFF. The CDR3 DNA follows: TGTGCCAGCGTTGAAGCGTACGGACGGGGGACTAACACCGGGGAGCTGTTTTTT.

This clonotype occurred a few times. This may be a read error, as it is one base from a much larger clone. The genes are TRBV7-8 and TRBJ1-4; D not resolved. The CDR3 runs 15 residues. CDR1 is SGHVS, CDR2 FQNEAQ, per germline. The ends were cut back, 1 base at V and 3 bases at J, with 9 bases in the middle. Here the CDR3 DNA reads TGTGCCAGCAGCTTAGAACTAACCCCTAATGAAAAACTGTTTTTT. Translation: CASSLELTPNEKLFF.

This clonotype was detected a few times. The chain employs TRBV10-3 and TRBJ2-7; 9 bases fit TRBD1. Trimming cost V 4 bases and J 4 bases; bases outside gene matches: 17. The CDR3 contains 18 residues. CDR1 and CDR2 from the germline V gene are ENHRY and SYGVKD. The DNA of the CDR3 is TGTGCCATCAGTGCTCCGGTGACTAACAGGGGGCGCCGATACGAGCAGTACTTC. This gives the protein CAISAPVTNRGRRYEQYF.

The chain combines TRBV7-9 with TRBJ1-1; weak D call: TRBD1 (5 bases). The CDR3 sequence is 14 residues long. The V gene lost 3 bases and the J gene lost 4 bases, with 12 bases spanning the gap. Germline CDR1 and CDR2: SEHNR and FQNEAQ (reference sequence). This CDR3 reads CASSLEGLATEAFF. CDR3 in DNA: TGTGCCAGCAGCTTGGAGGGGTTGGCCACTGAAGCTTTCTTT.

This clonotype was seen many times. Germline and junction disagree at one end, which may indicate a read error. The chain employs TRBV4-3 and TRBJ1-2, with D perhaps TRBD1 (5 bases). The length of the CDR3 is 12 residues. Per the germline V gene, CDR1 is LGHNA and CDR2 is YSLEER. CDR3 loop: CASSQGYYGYTF. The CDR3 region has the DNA TGTGCCAGCAGTCAGGGTTACTATGGCTACACCTTC.

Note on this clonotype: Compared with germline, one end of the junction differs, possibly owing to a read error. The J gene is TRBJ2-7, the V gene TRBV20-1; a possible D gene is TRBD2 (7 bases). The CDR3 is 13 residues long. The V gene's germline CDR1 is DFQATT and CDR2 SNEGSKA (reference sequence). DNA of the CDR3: TGCAGTGCCTTACGGGGGGCCTCCGACGAGCAGTACTTC. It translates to CSALRGASDEQYF.

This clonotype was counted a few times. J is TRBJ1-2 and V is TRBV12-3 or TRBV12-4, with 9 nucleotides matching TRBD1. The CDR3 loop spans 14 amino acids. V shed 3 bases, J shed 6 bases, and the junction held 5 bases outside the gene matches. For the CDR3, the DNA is TGTGCCAGCAGTTTCCTACAGGGGGCGGATGGCTACACCTTC. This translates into CASSFLQGADGYTF.

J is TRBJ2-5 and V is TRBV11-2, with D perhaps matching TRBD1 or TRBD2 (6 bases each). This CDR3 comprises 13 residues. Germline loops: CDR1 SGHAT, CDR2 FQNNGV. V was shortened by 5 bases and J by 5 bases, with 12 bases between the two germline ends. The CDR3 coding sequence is TGTGCCAGCAGCCCGGGGGCTTGGGAGACCCAGTACTTC. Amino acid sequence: CASSPGAWETQYF.

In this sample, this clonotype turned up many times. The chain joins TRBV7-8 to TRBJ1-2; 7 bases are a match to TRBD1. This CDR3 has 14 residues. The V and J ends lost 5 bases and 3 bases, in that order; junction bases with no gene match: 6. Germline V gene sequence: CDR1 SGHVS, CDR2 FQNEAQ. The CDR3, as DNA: TGTGCCAGCAGCCTGGGACAGACAGACTATGGCTACACCTTC. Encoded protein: CASSLGQTDYGYTF.

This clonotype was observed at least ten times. The CDR3 bases are TGTGCCACCAGCAGAGATCTGCGGGAAAAACTGTTTTTT. This codes for CATSRDLREKLFF. The V and J genes are TRBV15 and TRBJ1-4; no reliable D call. Trimming left V 0 bases short and J 8 bases short, with 7 bases between. Germline CDR1 and CDR2: LNHNV and YYDKDF (reference sequence). The CDR3 length is 13 residues.

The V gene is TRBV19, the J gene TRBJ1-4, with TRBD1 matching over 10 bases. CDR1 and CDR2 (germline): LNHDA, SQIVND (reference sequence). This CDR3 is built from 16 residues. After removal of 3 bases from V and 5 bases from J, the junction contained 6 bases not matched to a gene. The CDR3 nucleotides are TGTGCCAGTAGTATCCCACCGGGACAGGGGAATGAAAAACTGTTTTTT. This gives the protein CASSIPPGQGNEKLFF. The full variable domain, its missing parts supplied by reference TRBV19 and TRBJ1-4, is DGGITQSPKYLFRKEGQNVTLSCEQNLNHDAMYWYRQDPGQGLRLIYYSQIVNDFQKGDIAEGYSVSREKKESFPLTVTSAQKNPTAFYLCASSIPPGQGNEKLFFGSGTQLSVL.

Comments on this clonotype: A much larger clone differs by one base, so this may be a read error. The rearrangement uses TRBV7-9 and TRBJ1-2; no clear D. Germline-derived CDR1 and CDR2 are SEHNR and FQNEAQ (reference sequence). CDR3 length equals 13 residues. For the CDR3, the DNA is TGTGCCAGCAGCCCATCACTGGGCTATGGCGACACCTTC. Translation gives CASSPSLGYGDTF.

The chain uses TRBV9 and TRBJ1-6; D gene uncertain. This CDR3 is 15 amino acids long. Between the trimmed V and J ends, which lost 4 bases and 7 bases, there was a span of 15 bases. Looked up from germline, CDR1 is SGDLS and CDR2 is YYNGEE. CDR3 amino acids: CASSRPARNNSPLHF. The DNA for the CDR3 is TGTGCCAGCAGCCGGCCGGCACGGAACAATTCACCCCTCCACTTT.

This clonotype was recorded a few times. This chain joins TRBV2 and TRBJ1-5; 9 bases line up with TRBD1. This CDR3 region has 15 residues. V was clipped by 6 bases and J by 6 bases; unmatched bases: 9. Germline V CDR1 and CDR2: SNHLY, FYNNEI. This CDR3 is CASSQSGTGFQPQHF. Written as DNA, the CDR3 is TGTGCCAGCAGCCAATCCGGGACAGGGTTTCAGCCCCAGCATTTT.

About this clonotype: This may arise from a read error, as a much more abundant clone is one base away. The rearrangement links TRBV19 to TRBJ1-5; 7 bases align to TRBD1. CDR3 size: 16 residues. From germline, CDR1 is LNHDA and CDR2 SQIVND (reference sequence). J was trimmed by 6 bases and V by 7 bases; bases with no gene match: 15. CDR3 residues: CASTDTKGALGQPQHF. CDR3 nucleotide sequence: TGTGCCAGTACGGATACCAAGGGGGCGCTTGGTCAGCCCCAGCATTTT. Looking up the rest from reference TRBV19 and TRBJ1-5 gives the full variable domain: DGGITQSPKYLFRKEGQNVTLSCEQNLNHDAMYWYRQDPGQGLRLIYYSQIVNDFQKGDIAEGYSVSREKKESFPLTVTSAQKNPTAFYLCASTDTKGALGQPQHFGDGTRLSIL.

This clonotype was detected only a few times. The DNA of the CDR3 is TGTGCCAGCAGCCAAGCCGTCATCCAAGAGACCCAGTACTTC. Amino acid sequence: CASSQAVIQETQYF. The rearrangement links TRBV4-2 to TRBJ2-5; D uncertain. The CDR3 consists of 14 residues. Germline V gives CDR1 LGHNA, CDR2 YNFKEQ. Trimming took off 1 base at V and 1 base at J, with 7 bases between the two ends.

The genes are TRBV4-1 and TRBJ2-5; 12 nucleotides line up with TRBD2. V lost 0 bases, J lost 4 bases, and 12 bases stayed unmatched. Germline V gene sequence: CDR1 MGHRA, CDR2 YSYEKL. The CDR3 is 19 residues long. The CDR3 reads CASSQEWASGGATPETQYF. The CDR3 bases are TGCGCCAGCAGCCAAGAGTGGGCTAGCGGGGGGGCGACGCCAGAGACCCAGTACTTC.

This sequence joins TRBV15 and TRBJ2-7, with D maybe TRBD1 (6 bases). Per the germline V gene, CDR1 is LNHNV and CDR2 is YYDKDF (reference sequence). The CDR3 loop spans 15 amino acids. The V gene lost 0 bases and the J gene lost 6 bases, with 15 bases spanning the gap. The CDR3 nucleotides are TGTGCCACCAGCAGAGATCTCCACAGGGCGGGCGAGCAGTACTTC. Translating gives CATSRDLHRAGEQYF.

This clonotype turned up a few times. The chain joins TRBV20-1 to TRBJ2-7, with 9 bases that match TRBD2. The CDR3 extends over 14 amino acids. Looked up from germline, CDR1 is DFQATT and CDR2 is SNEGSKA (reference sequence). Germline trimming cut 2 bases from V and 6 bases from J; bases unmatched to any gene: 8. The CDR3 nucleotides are TGCAGTGCTAGATCCCCCCTAGCGGGACTCGAGCAGTACTTC. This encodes CSARSPLAGLEQYF.

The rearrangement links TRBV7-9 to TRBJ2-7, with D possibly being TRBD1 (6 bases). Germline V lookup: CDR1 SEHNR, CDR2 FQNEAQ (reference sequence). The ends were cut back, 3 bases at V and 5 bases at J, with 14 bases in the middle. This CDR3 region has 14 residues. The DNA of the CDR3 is TGTGCCAGCAGCTTTTTACAGGGAGTTGACGAGCAGTACTTC. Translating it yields CASSFLQGVDEQYF.

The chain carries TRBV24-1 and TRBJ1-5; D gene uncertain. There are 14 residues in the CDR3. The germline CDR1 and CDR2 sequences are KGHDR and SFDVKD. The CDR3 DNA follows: TGTGCTAGAGATAGGCGCGGCAGCGATCAGCCCCAGCATTTT. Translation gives CARDRRGSDQPQHF.

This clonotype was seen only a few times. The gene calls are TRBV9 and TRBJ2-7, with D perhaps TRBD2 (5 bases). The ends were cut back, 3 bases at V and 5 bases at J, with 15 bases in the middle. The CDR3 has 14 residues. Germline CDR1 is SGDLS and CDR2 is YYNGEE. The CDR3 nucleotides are TGTGCCAGCAGCGCCTCACCGGGGTGGGACGAGCAGTACTTC. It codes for CASSASPGWDEQYF.

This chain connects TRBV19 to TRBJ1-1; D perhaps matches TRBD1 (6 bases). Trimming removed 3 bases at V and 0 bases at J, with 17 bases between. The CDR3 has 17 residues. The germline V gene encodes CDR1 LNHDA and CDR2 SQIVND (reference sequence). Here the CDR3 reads CASSIPQRGTLNTEAFF. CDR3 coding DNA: TGTGCCAGTAGTATTCCTCAAAGGGGGACCTTGAACACTGAAGCTTTCTTT.

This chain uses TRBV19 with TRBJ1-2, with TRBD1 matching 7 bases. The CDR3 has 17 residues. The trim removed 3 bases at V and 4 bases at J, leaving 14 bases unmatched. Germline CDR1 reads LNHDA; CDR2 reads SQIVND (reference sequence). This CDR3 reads CASSMRDSDLILYGYTF. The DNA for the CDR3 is TGTGCCAGTAGTATGAGGGACAGCGACCTGATTCTCTATGGCTACACCTTC.

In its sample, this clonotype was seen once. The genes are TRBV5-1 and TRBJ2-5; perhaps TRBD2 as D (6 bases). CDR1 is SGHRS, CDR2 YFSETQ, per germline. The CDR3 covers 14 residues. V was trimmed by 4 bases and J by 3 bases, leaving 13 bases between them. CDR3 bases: TGCGCCAGCAGCCGGGACTTACTGGAAGAGACCCAGTACTTC. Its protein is CASSRDLLEETQYF.

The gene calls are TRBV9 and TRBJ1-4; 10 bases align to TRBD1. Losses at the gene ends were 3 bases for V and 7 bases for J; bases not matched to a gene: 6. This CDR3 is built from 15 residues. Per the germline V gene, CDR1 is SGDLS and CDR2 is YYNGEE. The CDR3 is CASSGHRDRGEKLFF. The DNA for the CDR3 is TGTGCCAGCAGCGGACACCGGGACAGGGGTGAAAAACTGTTTTTT.

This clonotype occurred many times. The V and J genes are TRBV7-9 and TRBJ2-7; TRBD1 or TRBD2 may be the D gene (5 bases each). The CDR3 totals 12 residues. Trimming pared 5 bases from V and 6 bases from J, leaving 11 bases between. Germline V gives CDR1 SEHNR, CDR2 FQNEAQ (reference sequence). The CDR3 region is CASSPGTSEQYF. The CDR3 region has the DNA TGTGCCAGCAGCCCCGGGACGAGCGAGCAGTACTTC.

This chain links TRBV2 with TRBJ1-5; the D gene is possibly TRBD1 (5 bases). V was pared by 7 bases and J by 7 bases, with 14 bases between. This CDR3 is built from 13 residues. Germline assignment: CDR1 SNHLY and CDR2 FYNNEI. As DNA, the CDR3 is TGTGCCAGCACCCTGGACATACGGCAGCCCCAGCATTTT. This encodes CASTLDIRQPQHF.